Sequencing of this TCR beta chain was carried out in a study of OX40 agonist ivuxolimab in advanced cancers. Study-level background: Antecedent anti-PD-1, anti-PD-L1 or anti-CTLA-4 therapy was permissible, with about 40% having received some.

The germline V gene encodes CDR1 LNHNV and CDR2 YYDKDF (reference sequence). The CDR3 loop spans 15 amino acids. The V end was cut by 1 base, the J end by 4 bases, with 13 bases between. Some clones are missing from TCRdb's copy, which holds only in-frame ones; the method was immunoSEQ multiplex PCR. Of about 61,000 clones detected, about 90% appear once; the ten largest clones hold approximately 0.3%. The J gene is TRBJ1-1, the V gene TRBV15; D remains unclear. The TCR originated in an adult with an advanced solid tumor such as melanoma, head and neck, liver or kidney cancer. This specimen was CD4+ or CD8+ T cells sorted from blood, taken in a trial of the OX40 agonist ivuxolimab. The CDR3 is CATSRARVVGTEAFF. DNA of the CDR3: TGTGCCACCAGCAGAGCTAGGGTGGTGGGCACTGAAGCTTTCTTT.